The 5 T cell receptor beta chains given below trace back to one sample, sequenced in a study of blood T cell repertoires in COVID-19. The repertoire was sequenced with immunoSEQ multiplex PCR; TCRdb's copy has only in-frame clones and lacks some. The sample holds tens of thousands of clones, 88% seen once. The specimen sequenced was peripheral blood. These receptors were taken from a human donor in a cohort sampled during active COVID-19.

The genes are TRBV30 and TRBJ1-2; the D is unclear. V lost 4 bases, J lost 7 bases, and 13 bases lay in between. This CDR3 is 12 amino acids long. Germline assignment: CDR1 GTSNPN and CDR2 SVGIG (reference sequence). DNA of the CDR3: TGTGCCTGGAATGGAGGGATAGGTGGCTACACCTTC. Its protein product is CAWNGGIGGYTF.

The chain links TRBV7-9 to TRBJ1-6; D might be TRBD1 (5 bases). Germline V gene sequence: CDR1 SEHNR, CDR2 FQNEAQ (reference sequence). Trimming cost V 3 bases and J 7 bases, with 10 bases left between them. The CDR3 is made up of 14 amino acids. This chain's CDR3 is CASSFGGENSPLHF. In DNA form, the CDR3 reads TGTGCCAGCAGCTTCGGGGGGGAAAATTCACCCCTCCACTTT.

The chain recombines TRBV7-2 with TRBJ2-1; TRBD2 aligns across 10 bases. V gave up 5 bases and J gave up 3 bases; unmatched junction bases: 4. CDR3 length equals 15 residues. Germline lookup yields CDR1 SGHTA and CDR2 FQGNSA. The CDR3 loop is CASSRTSGSYNEQFF. CDR3 sequence (DNA): TGTGCCAGCAGCCGGACTAGCGGAAGCTACAATGAGCAGTTCTTC.

The chain recombines TRBV6-5 with TRBJ1-2, with 9 bases aligning to TRBD1. CDR3 length: 15 amino acids. V lost 5 bases, J lost 2 bases, and 6 bases stayed unmatched. From germline, CDR1 is MNHEY and CDR2 SVGAGI. CDR3 loop: CASSPRDRANYGYTF. For the CDR3, the DNA is TGTGCCAGCAGTCCCCGGGACAGGGCAAACTATGGCTACACCTTC.

The chain employs TRBV5-1 and TRBJ2-3; a weak D match, TRBD2 (6 bases). The CDR3 runs 14 residues. Germline values: CDR1 SGHRS, CDR2 YFSETQ. V lost 5 bases to trimming and J lost 2 bases, with 12 bases between them. CDR3: CASRAGTDTDTQYF. The CDR3 bases are TGCGCCAGCAGGGCCGGGACTGACACAGATACGCAGTATTTT.